This TCR beta chain was documented in a study of T cells in Graves' hyperthyroidism and ophthalmopathy. The V gene's germline CDR1 is MGHRA and CDR2 YSYEKL. The CDR3 contains 17 residues. Unmatched junction bases numbered 13, after V lost 3 bases and J lost 2 bases. TCR beta CDR3 region amplification was performed from RNA transcripts. HTBI primers were employed in a first-round RT-PCR of the TCR CDR3. TCRdb recomputed calls from the multiplex PCR reads with MiXCR, one row per CDR3 protein. Among 40,000 or so distinct CDR3 sequences listed, around 48% were seen once. The study's findings and limits: Ophthalmopathy could be told apart from stable hyperthyroidism with a 13 V-J model.

This clonotype was seen repeatedly, ten times or more. Antigen specificity is unknown. Uncontrolled infections, other autoimmune diseases, pregnancy or lactation led to exclusion of patients. Predating any ophthalmopathy symptoms, the blood sample was taken at first hyperthyroidism diagnosis. The rearrangement joins TRBV4-1 to TRBJ2-7, with 7 bases that match TRBD2. The clonotype was recovered from a woman aged 45-60 years with Graves' hyperthyroidism that later progressed to Graves' ophthalmopathy. The material sequenced was blood. CDR3 region: CASSHGLADLRAYEQYF. The CDR3 DNA follows: TGCGCCAGCAGCCATGGGCTAGCGGACCTGAGGGCCTACGAGCAGTACTTC.